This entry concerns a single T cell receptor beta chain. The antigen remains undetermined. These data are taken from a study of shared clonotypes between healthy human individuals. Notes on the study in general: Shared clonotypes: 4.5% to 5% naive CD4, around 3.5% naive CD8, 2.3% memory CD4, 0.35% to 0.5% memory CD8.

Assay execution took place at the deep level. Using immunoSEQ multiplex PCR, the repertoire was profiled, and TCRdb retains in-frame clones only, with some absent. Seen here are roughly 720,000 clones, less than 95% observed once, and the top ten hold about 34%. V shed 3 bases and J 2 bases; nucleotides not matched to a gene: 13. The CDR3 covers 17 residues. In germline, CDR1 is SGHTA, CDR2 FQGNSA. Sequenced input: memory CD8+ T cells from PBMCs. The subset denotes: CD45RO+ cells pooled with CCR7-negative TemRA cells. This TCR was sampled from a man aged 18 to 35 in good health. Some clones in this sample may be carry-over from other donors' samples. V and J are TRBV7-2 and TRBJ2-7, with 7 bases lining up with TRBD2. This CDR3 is CASSFWPGRGPTYEQYF. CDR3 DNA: TGTGCCAGCAGCTTTTGGCCGGGGAGGGGCCCAACCTACGAGCAGTACTTC.